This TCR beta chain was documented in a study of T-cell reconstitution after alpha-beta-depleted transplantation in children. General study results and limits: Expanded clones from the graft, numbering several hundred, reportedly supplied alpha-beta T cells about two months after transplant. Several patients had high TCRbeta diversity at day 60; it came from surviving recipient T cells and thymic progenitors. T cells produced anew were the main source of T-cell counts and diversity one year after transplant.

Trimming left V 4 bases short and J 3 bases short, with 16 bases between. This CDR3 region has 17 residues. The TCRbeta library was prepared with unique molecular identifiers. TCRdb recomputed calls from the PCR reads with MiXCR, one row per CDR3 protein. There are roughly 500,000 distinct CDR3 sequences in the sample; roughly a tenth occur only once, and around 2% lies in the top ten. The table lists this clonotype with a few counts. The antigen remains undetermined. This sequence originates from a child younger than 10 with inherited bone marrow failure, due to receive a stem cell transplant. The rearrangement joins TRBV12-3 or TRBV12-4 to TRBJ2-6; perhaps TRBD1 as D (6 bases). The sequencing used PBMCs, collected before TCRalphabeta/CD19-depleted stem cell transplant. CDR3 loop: CASSSRPGASGANVLTF. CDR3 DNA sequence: TGTGCCAGCAGTTCAAGACCAGGGGCAAGTGGGGCCAACGTCCTGACTTTC.